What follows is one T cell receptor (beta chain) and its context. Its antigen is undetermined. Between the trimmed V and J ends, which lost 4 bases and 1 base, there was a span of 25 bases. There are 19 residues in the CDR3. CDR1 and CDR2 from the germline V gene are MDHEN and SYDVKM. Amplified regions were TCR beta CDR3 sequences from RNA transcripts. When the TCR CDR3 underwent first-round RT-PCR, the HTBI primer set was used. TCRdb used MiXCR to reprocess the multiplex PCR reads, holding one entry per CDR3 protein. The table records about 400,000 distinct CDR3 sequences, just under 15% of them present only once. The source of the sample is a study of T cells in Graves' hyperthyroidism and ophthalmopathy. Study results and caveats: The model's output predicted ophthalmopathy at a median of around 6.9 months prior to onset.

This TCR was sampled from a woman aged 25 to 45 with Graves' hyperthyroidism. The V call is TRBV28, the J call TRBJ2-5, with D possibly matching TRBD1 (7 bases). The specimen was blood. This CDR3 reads CASSSFGRLGGTFQETQYF. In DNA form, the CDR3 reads TGTGCCAGCAGTTCATTTGGTAGACTAGGGGGCACTTTCCAAGAGACCCAGTACTTC.